This TCR beta chain came from a study of PD-L1 blockade in urothelial cancer. Clones were sequenced by immunoSEQ multiplex PCR, and TCRdb holds only the in-frame ones, with some missing. The profile shows around 71,000 clones, 85% of them singletons. This CDR3 has 11 residues. Germline lookup yields CDR1 SNHLY and CDR2 FYNNEI. Between the trimmed V and J ends, which lost 8 bases and 3 bases, there was a span of 8 bases. Time point described: pretreatment peripheral blood. Patients were diagnosed with urothelial carcinoma, either locally advanced or metastatic. Sampling of each patient yielded between 1 and 8 specimens, collected pretreatment and on-treatment.

This TCR was sampled from a man aged 40-49 years with urothelial cancer. The V and J genes are TRBV2 and TRBJ2-7; the D gene is possibly TRBD1 (5 bases). The sequenced sample was PBMCs, obtained around atezolizumab (anti-PD-L1) treatment. The chain's CDR3 is CASGQGYEQYF. The CDR3 DNA reads as TGTGCCAGCGGTCAGGGCTACGAGCAGTACTTC.